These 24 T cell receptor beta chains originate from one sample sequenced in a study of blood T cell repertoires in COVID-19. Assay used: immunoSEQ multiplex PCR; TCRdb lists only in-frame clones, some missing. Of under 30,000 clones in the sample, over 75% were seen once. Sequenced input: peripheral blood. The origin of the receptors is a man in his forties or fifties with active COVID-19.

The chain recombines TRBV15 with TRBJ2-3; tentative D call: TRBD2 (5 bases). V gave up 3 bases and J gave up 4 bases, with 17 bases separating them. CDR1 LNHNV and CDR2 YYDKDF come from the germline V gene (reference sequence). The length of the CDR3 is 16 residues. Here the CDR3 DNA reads TGTGCCACCAGCAGGACGGGCCACCCCGGGGCAGATACGCAGTATTTT. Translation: CATSRTGHPGADTQYF.

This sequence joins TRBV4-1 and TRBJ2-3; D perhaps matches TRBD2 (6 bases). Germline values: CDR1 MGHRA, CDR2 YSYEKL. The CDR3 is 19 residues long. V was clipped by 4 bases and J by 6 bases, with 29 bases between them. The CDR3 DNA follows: TGCGCCAGCAGCCCGCACGCCGACCCTACGGGAGCCCGGTCCGATACGCAGTATTTT. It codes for CASSPHADPTGARSDTQYF.

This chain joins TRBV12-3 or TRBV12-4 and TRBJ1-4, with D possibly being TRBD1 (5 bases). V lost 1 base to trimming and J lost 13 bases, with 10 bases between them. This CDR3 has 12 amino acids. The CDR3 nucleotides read TGTGCCAGCAGTTTAGGGGAAAGGGGACTGTTTTTT. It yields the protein CASSLGERGLFF.

CDR3 in amino acids: CASSEIVFRGAKNIQYF. CDR3 bases: TGTGCCAGCAGTGAAATAGTGTTCAGGGGGGCCAAAAACATTCAGTACTTC. The rearrangement links TRBV2 to TRBJ2-4, with 7 bases identical to TRBD1. This CDR3 region has 17 residues. V was pared by 2 bases and J by 1 base, with 8 bases of the junction left unmatched. The V gene's germline CDR1 is SNHLY and CDR2 FYNNEI.

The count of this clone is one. The CDR3 DNA follows: TGTGCCAGCAGCTTAGGATCCCCTCGGGGCCAAGAGACCCAGTACTTC. Translation gives CASSLGSPRGQETQYF. The V and J genes are TRBV11-3 and TRBJ2-5; weak D call: TRBD2 (5 bases). The germline CDR1 and CDR2 sequences are SGHNT and YENEEA. This CDR3 is 16 amino acids long. The ends were cut back, 1 base at V and 1 base at J, with 13 bases in the middle.

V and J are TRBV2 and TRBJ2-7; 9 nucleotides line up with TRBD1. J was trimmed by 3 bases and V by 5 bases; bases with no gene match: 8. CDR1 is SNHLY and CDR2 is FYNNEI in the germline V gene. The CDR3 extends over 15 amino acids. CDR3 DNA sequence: TGTGCCAGCAGTCCCGGACAGGGGATTTACTACGAGCAGTACTTC. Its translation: CASSPGQGIYYEQYF.

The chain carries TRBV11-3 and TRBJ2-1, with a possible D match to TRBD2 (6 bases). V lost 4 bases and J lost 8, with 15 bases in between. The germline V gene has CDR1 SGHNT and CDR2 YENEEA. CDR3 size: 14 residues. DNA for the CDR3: TGTGCCAGCAGCTGGGACTGGAGGGGCTATGAGCAGTTCTTC. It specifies CASSWDWRGYEQFF.

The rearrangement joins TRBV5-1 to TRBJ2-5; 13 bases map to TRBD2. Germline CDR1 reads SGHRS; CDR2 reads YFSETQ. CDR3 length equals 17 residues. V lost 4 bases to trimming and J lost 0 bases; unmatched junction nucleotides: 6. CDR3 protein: CASSRLAGGKYQETQYF. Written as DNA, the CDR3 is TGCGCCAGCAGCCGACTAGCGGGAGGAAAGTACCAAGAGACCCAGTACTTC. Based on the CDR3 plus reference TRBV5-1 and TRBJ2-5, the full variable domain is KAGVTQTPRYLIKTRGQQVTLSCSPISGHRSVSWYQQTPGQGLQFLFEYFSETQRNKGNFPGRFSGRQFSNSRSEMNVSTLELGDSALYLCASSRLAGGKYQETQYFGPGTRLLVL.

CDR3 protein: CASSKDSSMAGNYEQYV. The CDR3 nucleotides read TGTGCCAGCAGCAAAGACTCTTCTATGGCGGGGAACTACGAGCAGTACGTC. The J gene is TRBJ2-7, the V gene TRBV7-2; tentatively, D is TRBD2 (6 bases). Looked up from germline, CDR1 is SGHTA and CDR2 is FQGNSA. Trimming pared 5 bases from V and 3 bases from J, leaving 23 bases between. The CDR3 has 17 residues.

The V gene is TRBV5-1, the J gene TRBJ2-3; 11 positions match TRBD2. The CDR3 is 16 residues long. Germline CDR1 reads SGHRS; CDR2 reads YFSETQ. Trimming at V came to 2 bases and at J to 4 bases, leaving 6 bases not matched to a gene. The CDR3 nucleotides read TGCGCCAGCAGCTTCAAGACTAGCGGGGAATCAGATACGCAGTATTTT. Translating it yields CASSFKTSGESDTQYF.

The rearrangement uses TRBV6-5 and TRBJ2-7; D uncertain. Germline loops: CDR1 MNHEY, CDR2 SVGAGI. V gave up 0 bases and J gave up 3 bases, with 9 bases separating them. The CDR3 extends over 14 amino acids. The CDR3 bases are TGTGCCAGCAGTTACTCGGCGGCCCGCTACGAGCAGTACTTC. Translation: CASSYSAARYEQYF.

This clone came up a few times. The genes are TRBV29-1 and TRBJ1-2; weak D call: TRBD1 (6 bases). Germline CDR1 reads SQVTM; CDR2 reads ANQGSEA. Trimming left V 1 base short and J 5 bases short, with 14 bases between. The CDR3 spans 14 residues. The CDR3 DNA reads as TGCAGCGTTGAAGTGGCGGGGGCTCGATATGGCTACACCTTC. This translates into CSVEVAGARYGYTF.

DNA of the CDR3: TGTGCCAGCAGCTTAACCAAGACAGGGTGGAATACGCAGTATTTT. As protein: CASSLTKTGWNTQYF. The V call is TRBV7-3, the J call TRBJ2-3, with 7 positions matching TRBD1. Germline V gene sequence: CDR1 SGHTA, CDR2 FQGTGA. J lost 7 bases, V lost 0 bases, and 7 bases had no gene match. CDR3 length: 15 residues.

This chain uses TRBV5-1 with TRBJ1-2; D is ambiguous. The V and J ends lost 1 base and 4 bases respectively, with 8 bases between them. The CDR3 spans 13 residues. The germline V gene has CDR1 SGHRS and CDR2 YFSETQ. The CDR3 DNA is TGCGCCAGCAGCTTGCGGGGTGGCTATGGCTACACCTTC. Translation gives CASSLRGGYGYTF. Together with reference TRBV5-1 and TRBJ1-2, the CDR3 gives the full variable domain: KAGVTQTPRYLIKTRGQQVTLSCSPISGHRSVSWYQQTPGQGLQFLFEYFSETQRNKGNFPGRFSGRQFSNSRSEMNVSTLELGDSALYLCASSLRGGYGYTFGSGTRLTVV.

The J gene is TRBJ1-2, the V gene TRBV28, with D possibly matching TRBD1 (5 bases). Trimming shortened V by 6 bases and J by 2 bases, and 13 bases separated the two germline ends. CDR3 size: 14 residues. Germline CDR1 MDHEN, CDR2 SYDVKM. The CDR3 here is CASSRQPENYGYTF. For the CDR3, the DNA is TGTGCCAGCAGCAGACAGCCGGAAAACTATGGCTACACCTTC.

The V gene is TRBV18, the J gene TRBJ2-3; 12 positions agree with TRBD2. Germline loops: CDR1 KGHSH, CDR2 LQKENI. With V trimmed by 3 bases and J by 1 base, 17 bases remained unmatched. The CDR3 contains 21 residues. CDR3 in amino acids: CASSPQPGTSGPPPGTDTQYF. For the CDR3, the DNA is TGTGCCAGCTCACCTCAACCCGGGACTAGCGGGCCCCCTCCGGGCACAGATACGCAGTATTTT.

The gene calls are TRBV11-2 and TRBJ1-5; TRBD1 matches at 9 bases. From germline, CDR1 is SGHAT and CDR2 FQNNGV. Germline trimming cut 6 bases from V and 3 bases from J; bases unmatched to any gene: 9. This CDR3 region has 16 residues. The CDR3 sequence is CASSLTGGNINQPQHF. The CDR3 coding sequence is TGTGCCAGCAGTTTAACAGGGGGCAATATCAATCAGCCCCAGCATTTT.

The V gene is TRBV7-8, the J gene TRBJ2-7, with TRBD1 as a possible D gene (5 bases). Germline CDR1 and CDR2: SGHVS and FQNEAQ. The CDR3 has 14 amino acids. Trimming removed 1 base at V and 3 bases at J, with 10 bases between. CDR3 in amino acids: CASSLGARVYEQYF. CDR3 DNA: TGTGCCAGCAGCTTAGGTGCCAGGGTCTACGAGCAGTACTTC.

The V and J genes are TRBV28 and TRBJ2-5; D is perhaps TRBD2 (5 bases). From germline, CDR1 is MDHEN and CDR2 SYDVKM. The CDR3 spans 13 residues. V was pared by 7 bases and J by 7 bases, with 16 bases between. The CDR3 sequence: CASTRESLGTQYF. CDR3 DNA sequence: TGTGCCAGCACCCGGGAAAGTTTGGGGACCCAGTACTTC. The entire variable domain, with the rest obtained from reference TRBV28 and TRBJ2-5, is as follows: DVKVTQSSRYLVKRTGEKVFLECVQDMDHENMFWYRQDPGLGLRLIYFSYDVKMKEKGDIPEGYSVSREKKERFSLILESASTNQTSMYLCASTRESLGTQYFGPGTRLLVL.

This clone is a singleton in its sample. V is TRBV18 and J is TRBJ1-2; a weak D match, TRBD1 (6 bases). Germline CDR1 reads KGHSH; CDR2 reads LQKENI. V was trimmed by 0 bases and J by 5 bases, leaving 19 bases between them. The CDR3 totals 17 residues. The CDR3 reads CASSPPNRNRVGYGYTF. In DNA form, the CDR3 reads TGTGCCAGCTCACCACCGAACCGGAACAGGGTTGGATATGGCTACACCTTC.

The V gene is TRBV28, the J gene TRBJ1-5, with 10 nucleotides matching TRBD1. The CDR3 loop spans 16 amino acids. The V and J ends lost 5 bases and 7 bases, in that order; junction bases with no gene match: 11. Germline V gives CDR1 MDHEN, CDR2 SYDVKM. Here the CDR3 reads CASSTRQGASRQPQHF. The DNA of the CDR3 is TGTGCCAGCAGTACCAGACAGGGGGCGAGTCGGCAGCCCCAGCATTTT. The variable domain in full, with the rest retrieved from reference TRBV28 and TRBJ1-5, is DVKVTQSSRYLVKRTGEKVFLECVQDMDHENMFWYRQDPGLGLRLIYFSYDVKMKEKGDIPEGYSVSREKKERFSLILESASTNQTSMYLCASSTRQGASRQPQHFGDGTRLSIL.

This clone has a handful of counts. The CDR3 region has the DNA TGCGCCACCCGGTATCTTCGGAACACTGAAGCTTTCTTT. Its translation is CATRYLRNTEAFF. This chain connects TRBV5-1 to TRBJ1-1; unclear D gene. The V gene lost 9 bases and the J gene lost 1 base, with 13 bases spanning the gap. CDR3 length equals 13 residues. Germline V gene sequence: CDR1 SGHRS, CDR2 YFSETQ.

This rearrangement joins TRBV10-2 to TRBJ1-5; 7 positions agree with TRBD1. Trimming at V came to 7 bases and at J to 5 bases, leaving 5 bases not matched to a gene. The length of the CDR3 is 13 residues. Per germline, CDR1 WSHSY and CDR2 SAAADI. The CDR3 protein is CASTPRGDQPQHF. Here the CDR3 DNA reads TGCGCCAGCACTCCCAGGGGGGATCAGCCCCAGCATTTT.

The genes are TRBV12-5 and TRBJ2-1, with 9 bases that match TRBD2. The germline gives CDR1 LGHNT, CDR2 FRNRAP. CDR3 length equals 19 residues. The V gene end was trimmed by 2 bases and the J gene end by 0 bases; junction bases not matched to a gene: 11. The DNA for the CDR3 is TGTGCTAGTGGTTTGCCTCCCGGGACTAGCCTTAGCTCCTACAATGAGCAGTTCTTC. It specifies CASGLPPGTSLSSYNEQFF.